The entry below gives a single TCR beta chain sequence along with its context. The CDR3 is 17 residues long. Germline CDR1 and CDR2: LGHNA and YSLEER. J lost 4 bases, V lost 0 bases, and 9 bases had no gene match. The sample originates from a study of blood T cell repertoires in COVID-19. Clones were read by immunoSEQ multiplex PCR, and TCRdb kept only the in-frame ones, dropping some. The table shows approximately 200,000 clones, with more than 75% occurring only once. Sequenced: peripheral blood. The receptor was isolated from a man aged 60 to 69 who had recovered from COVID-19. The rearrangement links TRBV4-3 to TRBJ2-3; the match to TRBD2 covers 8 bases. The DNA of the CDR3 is TGCGCCAGCAGCCAAGATATAGCGGGGATTGGACCAGATACGCAGTATTTT. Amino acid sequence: CASSQDIAGIGPDTQYF.